The 20 T cell receptor beta chains listed next were all sequenced from one sample in a study of prognosis after radiotherapy for stage I lung cancer. Two-round multiplex PCR on genomic DNA was the method by which TCR beta CDR3 was amplified. The first PCR round targeted every TRBV and TRBJ gene with specific primers. TCRdb re-called the multiplex PCR reads through MiXCR, storing one row per CDR3 protein. Of roughly 13,000 distinct CDR3 sequences listed, around 56% are singletons. The sample consisted of PBMCs, taken before or after stereotactic body radiation therapy (not recorded which). These receptors originate from a donor at least 50 years old with non-small cell lung cancer.

This chain uses TRBV7-9 with TRBJ2-3, with 9 bases aligning to TRBD2. Germline values: CDR1 SEHNR, CDR2 FQNEAQ (reference sequence). The CDR3 spans 16 residues. The trim removed 9 bases at V and 2 bases at J, leaving 12 bases unmatched. The DNA for the CDR3 is TGTGCCAGTAGCGTCGGAGTAGCGGGGGTCACAGATACGCAGTATTTT. This gives the protein CASSVGVAGVTDTQYF.

Points on this clonotype: A far larger clone is off by one base, so a read error is likely. The rearrangement joins TRBV11-3 to TRBJ2-2, with D unresolved. This CDR3 contains 13 residues. V was pared by 7 bases and J by 1 base, with 7 bases between. Germline assignment: CDR1 SGHNT and CDR2 YENEEA. The chain's CDR3 is CASKPMNTGELFF. The CDR3 DNA sequence: TGTGCCAGCAAACCTATGAACACCGGGGAGCTGTTTTTT.

In this sample, this clonotype turned up once. The rearrangement uses TRBV20-1 and TRBJ1-6, with a possible D match to TRBD1 (6 bases). The V gene lost 4 bases and the J gene lost 4 bases, with 17 bases spanning the gap. There are 16 residues in the CDR3. Germline V lookup: CDR1 DFQATT, CDR2 SNEGSKA (reference sequence). The CDR3 nucleotides read TGCAGTGCTATGGGCTCTTGGGGGCTGTATAATTCACCCCTCCACTTT. Its translation: CSAMGSWGLYNSPLHF.

The chain employs TRBV6-4 and TRBJ1-2; D unresolved. Germline V CDR1 and CDR2: MRHNA, SNTAGT. This CDR3 has 13 amino acids. V was clipped by 0 bases and J by 7 bases, with 9 bases between them. CDR3 DNA: TGTGCCAGCAGTGACTCGAAGGAAAGTGGCTACACCTTC. As protein: CASSDSKESGYTF.

This clonotype was seen at least ten times. This chain connects TRBV5-1 to TRBJ2-4, with unresolved D. The CDR3 extends over 16 amino acids. Trimming left V 3 bases short and J 1 base short, with 14 bases between. Germline assignment: CDR1 SGHRS and CDR2 YFSETQ. The CDR3 nucleotides read TGCGCCAGCAGCTACGTAGGAGTGGAGGCCAAAAACATTCAGTACTTC. Translation: CASSYVGVEAKNIQYF.

This clonotype was detected ten times or more. The CDR3 here is CAISVDSSSYEQYF. DNA of the CDR3: TGTGCCATCAGTGTGGACAGTAGCTCCTACGAGCAGTACTTC. This chain uses TRBV10-3 with TRBJ2-7, with D possibly matching TRBD1 (6 bases). Germline-derived CDR1 and CDR2 are ENHRY and SYGVKD. The V end lost 4 bases, the J end lost 0 bases, and 10 bases lay between the germline ends. The CDR3 runs 14 residues.

The V and J genes are TRBV28 and TRBJ2-7; 7 bases match TRBD1. The germline V gene encodes CDR1 MDHEN and CDR2 SYDVKM. V lost 5 bases to trimming and J lost 2 bases; unmatched junction nucleotides: 6. This CDR3 has 14 residues. The CDR3 loop is CASSPRDSPYEQYF. The CDR3 DNA sequence: TGTGCCAGCAGTCCCCGGGACAGCCCCTACGAGCAGTACTTC.

The rearrangement links TRBV5-1 to TRBJ1-2; 11 bases fit TRBD1. The ends lost 4 bases at V and 7 bases at J; junction bases unmatched: 9. The CDR3 length is 15 residues. Germline-derived CDR1 and CDR2 are SGHRS and YFSETQ. As DNA, the CDR3 is TGCGCCAGCAGCGGACAGGGGGCGTCAAGGAGTGGCTACACCTTC. Protein product: CASSGQGASRSGYTF.

With respect to this clonotype: A read error likely explains this, since a far larger clone differs by one base. The chain is built from TRBV6-4 and TRBJ1-5, with 7 positions matching TRBD1. Germline V CDR1 and CDR2: MRHNA, SNTAGT. The CDR3 loop spans 15 amino acids. This CDR3 reads CASSYSRDSNHPQHF. Here the CDR3 DNA reads TGTGCCAGCAGTTACTCGAGGGACAGTAATCATCCCCAGCATTTT.

The CDR3 region has the DNA TGTGCCAGCGAAAGACCGACAGGGGAGAACACTGAAGCTTTCTTT. Translated: CASERPTGENTEAFF. The J gene is TRBJ1-1, the V gene TRBV2; the match to TRBD1 covers 8 bases. Per germline, CDR1 SNHLY and CDR2 FYNNEI. V dropped 8 bases and J dropped 1; count of bases not matched to a gene: 9. The CDR3 has 15 amino acids.

This chain connects TRBV7-2 to TRBJ1-5, with D perhaps matching TRBD1 (5 bases). The CDR3 has 15 residues. Trimming left V 4 bases short and J 5 bases short, with 15 bases between. CDR1 is SGHTA and CDR2 is FQGNSA in the germline V gene. CDR3 protein: CASSSGPGSYQPQHF. The CDR3 DNA reads TGTGCCAGCAGCTCCGGCCCAGGGTCCTATCAGCCCCAGCATTTT.

This clonotype qualifies as medium-sized. DNA for the CDR3: TGTGCCAGCAGCCCCGAGGTGGCAGGCTCCTACGAGCAGTACTTC. Translating gives CASSPEVAGSYEQYF. The rearrangement joins TRBV11-3 to TRBJ2-7; D not resolved. V was pared by 5 bases and J by 0 bases, with 14 bases between. Germline V gene data show CDR1 as SGHNT and CDR2 as YENEEA. The CDR3 consists of 15 residues.

This clonotype rates as medium-sized (0.01 to 0.1%). The chain carries TRBV4-1 and TRBJ2-7; D assignment may be TRBD1 or TRBD2 (5 bases each). CDR1 and CDR2 from the germline V gene are MGHRA and YSYEKL. V lost 1 base and J 1 base, leaving 11 bases between the germline ends. This CDR3 has 15 amino acids. The CDR3 sequence is CASSQAPEGSYEQYF. The CDR3 DNA reads as TGCGCCAGCAGCCAAGCCCCCGAGGGGTCCTACGAGCAGTACTTC.

With respect to this clonotype: A far more abundant clone sits one base away, making this likely a read error. The rearrangement joins TRBV6-4 to TRBJ2-5, with TRBD2 identical over 9 bases. V dropped 6 bases and J dropped 5; count of bases not matched to a gene: 13. Germline V gene lookup returns CDR1 MRHNA and CDR2 SNTAGT. CDR3 length: 16 residues. The DNA of the CDR3 is TGTGCCAGCAGCGGTGGGACTAGCTGGAGGGGCGAGACCCAGTACTTC. It specifies CASSGGTSWRGETQYF.

In this sample, this clonotype is medium-sized. The rearrangement joins TRBV13 to TRBJ2-3; the D is unclear. V dropped 7 bases and J dropped 5 bases, with 7 bases sitting between them. Germline CDR1 and CDR2: PRHDT and FYEKMQ (reference sequence). The CDR3 consists of 11 residues. The CDR3 DNA sequence: TGTGCCAGCAAACAAATAGATACGCAGTATTTT. Translating gives CASKQIDTQYF. Using reference TRBV13 and TRBJ2-3 for the parts outside the CDR3, the full variable domain is AAGVIQSPRHLIKEKRETATLKCYPIPRHDTVYWYQQGPGQDPQFLISFYEKMQSDKGSIPDRFSAQQFSDYHSELNMSSLELGDSALYFCASKQIDTQYFGPGTRLTVL.

This clonotype ranks as medium-sized. V gene TRBV27 combines with J gene TRBJ2-1, with 11 bases lining up with TRBD2. Germline-derived CDR1 and CDR2 are MNHEY and SMNVEV (reference sequence). V was clipped by 3 bases and J by 6 bases; unmatched bases: 16. The CDR3 sequence is 19 residues long. The CDR3: CASSFLGGFSGRAVNEQFF. CDR3 coding DNA: TGTGCCAGCAGTTTCCTGGGGGGGTTTAGCGGGAGGGCTGTCAATGAGCAGTTCTTC.

The V and J genes are TRBV6-2 or TRBV6-3 and TRBJ2-7, with 16 bases lining up with TRBD2. V was clipped by 6 bases and J by 1 base; unmatched bases: 6. This CDR3 region has 17 residues. CDR1 is MNHEY and CDR2 is SVGEGT in the germline V gene. The CDR3 coding sequence is TGTGCCAGCAGCAGGGGACTAGCGGGAGGGACATCCTACGAGCAGTACTTC. Amino acid sequence: CASSRGLAGGTSYEQYF.

This clonotype was recorded a few times. The J gene is TRBJ2-7, the V gene TRBV7-9; D unclear. Between the trimmed V and J ends, which lost 7 bases and 7 bases, there was a span of 17 bases. The CDR3 loop spans 13 amino acids. Germline V gives CDR1 SEHNR, CDR2 FQNEAQ (reference sequence). CDR3 sequence reads: CASTATGPWEQYF. CDR3 nucleotides: TGTGCCAGCACCGCGACCGGGCCATGGGAGCAGTACTTC.

J is TRBJ2-3 and V is TRBV7-2; 11 nucleotides agree with TRBD2. The CDR3 runs to 15 residues. Trimming removed 3 bases from V and 2 bases from J; junction bases left unmatched: 1. Germline values: CDR1 SGHTA, CDR2 FQGNSA. The CDR3: CASSLTSGTTDTQYF. The CDR3 nucleotides read TGTGCCAGCAGCTTGACTAGCGGGACCACAGATACGCAGTATTTT.

This clonotype has only one observation. The V gene is TRBV5-1, the J gene TRBJ2-3, with 7 positions matching TRBD1. Germline CDR1 is SGHRS and CDR2 is YFSETQ. This CDR3 region has 16 residues. V lost 3 bases and J lost 5; bases outside the gene matches: 12. This chain's CDR3 is CASSSGKGAGEDTQYF. The CDR3 DNA is TGCGCCAGCAGCTCGGGAAAGGGGGCAGGAGAAGATACGCAGTATTTT.